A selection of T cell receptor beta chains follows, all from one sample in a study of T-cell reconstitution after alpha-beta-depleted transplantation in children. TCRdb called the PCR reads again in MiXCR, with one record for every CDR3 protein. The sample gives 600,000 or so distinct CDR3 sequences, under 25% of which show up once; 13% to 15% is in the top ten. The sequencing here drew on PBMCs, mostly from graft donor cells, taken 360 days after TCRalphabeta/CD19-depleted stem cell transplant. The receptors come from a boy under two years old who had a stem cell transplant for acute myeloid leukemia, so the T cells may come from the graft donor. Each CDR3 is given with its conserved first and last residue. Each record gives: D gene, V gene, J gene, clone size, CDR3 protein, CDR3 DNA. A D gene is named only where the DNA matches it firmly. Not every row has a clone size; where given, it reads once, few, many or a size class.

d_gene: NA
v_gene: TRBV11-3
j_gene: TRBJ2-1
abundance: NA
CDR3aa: CASSWSSNEQFF
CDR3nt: TGTGCCAGCAGCTGGTCAAGCAATGAGCAGTTCTTC

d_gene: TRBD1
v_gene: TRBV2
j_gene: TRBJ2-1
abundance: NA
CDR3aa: CASSEGGTGYNEQFF
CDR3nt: TGTGCCAGCAGTGAAGGGGGGACAGGCTACAATGAGCAGTTCTTC

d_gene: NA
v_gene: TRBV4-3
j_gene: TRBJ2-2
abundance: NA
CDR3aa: CASSQERSRRGGNTGELFF
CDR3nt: TGCGCCAGCAGCCAAGAACGCTCGCGGCGGGGAGGGAACACCGGGGAGCTGTTTTTT

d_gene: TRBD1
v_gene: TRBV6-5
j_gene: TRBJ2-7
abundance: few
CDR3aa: CASSYTNLARDRVTYEQYF
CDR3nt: TGTGCCAGCAGTTACACCAACCTTGCCCGGGACAGGGTTACGTACGAGCAGTACTTC

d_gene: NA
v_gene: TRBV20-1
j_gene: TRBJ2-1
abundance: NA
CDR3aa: CSLRSSYNEQFF
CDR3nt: TGCAGCCTTCGTAGCTCCTACAATGAGCAGTTCTTC

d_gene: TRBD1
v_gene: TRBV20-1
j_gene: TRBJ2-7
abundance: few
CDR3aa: CSAREMTGAYEQYF
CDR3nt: TGCAGTGCTAGAGAGATGACAGGGGCCTACGAGCAGTACTTC

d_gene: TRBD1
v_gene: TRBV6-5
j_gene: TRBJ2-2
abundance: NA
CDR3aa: CASSYFGTGKGTGELFF
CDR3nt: TGTGCCAGCAGTTACTTCGGGACAGGGAAAGGCACCGGGGAGCTGTTTTTT

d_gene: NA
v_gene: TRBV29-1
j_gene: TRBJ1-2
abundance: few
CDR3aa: CSVVHSPNYGYTF
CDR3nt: TGCAGCGTTGTTCACAGCCCTAACTATGGCTACACCTTC

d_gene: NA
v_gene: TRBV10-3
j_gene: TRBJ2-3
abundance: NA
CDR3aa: CAISSGPLKSTDTQYF
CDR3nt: TGTGCCATCAGTTCGGGACCCCTAAAGAGCACAGATACGCAGTATTTT

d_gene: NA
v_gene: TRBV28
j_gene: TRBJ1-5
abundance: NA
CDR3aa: CASNYLSNQPQHF
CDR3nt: TGTGCCAGCAATTACCTTAGCAATCAGCCCCAGCATTTT

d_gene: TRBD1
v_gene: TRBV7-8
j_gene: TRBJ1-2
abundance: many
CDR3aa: CASSLARWTGGSYGYTF
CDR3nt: TGTGCCAGCAGCTTAGCGCGGTGGACAGGGGGCTCCTATGGCTACACCTTC

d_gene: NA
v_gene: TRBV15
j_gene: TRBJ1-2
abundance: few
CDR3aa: CATAVEPNYGYTF
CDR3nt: TGTGCCACCGCCGTGGAGCCTAACTATGGCTACACCTTC

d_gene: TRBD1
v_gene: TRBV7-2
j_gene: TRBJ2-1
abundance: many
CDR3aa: CASSFETGGTNEQFF
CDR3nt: TGTGCCAGCAGCTTTGAGACAGGGGGGACAAATGAGCAGTTCTTC

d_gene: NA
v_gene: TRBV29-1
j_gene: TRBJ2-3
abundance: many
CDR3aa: CSVAPLRTDTQYF
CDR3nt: TGCAGCGTTGCTCCCTTACGCACAGATACGCAGTATTTT

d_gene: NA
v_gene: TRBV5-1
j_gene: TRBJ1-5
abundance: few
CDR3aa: CASSLGDGGGNQPQHF
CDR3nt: TGCGCCAGCAGCTTGGGGGACGGGGGGGGCAATCAGCCCCAGCATTTT

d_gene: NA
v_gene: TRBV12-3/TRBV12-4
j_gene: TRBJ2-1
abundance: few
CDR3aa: CASSQRFEQFF
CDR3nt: TGTGCCAGCAGTCAGAGGTTTGAGCAGTTCTTC

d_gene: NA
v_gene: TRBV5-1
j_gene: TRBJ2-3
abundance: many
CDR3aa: CASSSRRASTDTQYF
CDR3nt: TGCGCCAGCAGCTCCCGGAGAGCAAGCACAGATACGCAGTATTTT

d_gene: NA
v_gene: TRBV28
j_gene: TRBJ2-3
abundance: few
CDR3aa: CASATTDTQYF
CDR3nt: TGTGCCAGTGCTACCACAGATACGCAGTATTTT

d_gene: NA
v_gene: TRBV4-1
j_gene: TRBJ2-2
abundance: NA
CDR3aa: CASSQERLGELFF
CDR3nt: TGCGCCAGCAGCCAAGAAAGACTCGGGGAGCTGTTTTTT

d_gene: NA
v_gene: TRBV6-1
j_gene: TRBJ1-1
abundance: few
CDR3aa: CASSPPANTEAFF
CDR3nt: TGTGCCAGCAGTCCCCCAGCGAACACTGAAGCTTTCTTT

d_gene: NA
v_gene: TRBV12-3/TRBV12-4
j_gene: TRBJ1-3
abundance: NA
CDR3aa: CAAGPRKGKDSGNTIYF
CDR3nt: TGTGCCGCTGGCCCCCGTAAGGGGAAAGACTCTGGAAACACCATATATTTT

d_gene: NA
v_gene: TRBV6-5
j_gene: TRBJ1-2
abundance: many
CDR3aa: CASSSRGYGYYGYTF
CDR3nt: TGTGCCAGCAGCTCTCGGGGGTATGGGTACTATGGCTACACCTTC

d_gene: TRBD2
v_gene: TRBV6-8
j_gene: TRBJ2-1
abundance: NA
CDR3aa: CARKPGLDNEQFF
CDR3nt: TGTGCCAGGAAACCGGGACTAGACAATGAGCAGTTCTTC

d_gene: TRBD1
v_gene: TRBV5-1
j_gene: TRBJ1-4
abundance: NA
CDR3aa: CASSLLQGEGEKLFF
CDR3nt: TGCGCCAGCAGCCTGTTACAGGGGGAAGGCGAAAAACTGTTTTTT

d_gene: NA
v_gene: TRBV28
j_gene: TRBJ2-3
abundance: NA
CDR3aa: CASSPRLSTGRTDTQYF
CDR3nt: TGTGCCAGCAGTCCCAGACTTTCGACAGGCCGCACAGATACGCAGTATTTT

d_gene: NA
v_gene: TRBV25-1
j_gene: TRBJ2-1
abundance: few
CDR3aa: CASRAGGGKDEQFF
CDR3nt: TGTGCCAGCAGGGCCGGAGGGGGTAAAGATGAGCAGTTCTTC

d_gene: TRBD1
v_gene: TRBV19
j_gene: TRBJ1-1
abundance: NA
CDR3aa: CASSGQPGQGDETFF
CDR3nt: TGTGCCAGTAGTGGCCAACCGGGACAGGGGGACGAAACTTTCTTT

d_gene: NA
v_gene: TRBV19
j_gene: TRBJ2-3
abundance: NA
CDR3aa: CASSIGGAGDTQYF
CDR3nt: TGTGCCAGTAGTATCGGCGGCGCAGGGGATACGCAGTATTTT

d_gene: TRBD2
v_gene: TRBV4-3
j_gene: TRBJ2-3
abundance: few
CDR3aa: CASSQETGGRGDTQYF
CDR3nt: TGCGCCAGCAGCCAAGAGACGGGGGGAAGGGGCGATACGCAGTATTTT

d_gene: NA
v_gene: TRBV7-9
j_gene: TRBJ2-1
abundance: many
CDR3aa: CASSPPGHPRNYNEQFF
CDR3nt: TGTGCCAGCAGTCCGCCGGGACACCCGCGAAACTACAATGAGCAGTTCTTC

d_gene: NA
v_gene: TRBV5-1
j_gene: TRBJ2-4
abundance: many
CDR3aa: CASSLGASVPIAKNIQYF
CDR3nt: TGCGCCAGCAGCTTGGGGGCCAGTGTACCTATAGCCAAAAACATTCAGTACTTC

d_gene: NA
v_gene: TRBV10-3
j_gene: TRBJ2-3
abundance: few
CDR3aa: CAISAGVGTRGPDTQYF
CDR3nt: TGTGCCATCAGTGCCGGAGTCGGGACGAGGGGCCCAGATACGCAGTATTTT

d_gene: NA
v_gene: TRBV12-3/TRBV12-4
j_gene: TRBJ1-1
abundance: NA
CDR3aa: CASSTQVQGNTEAFF
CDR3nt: TGTGCCAGCAGTACCCAAGTACAGGGGAACACTGAAGCTTTCTTT

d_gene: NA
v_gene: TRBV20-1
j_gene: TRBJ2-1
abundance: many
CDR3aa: CSARGPGTYNEQFF
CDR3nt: TGCAGTGCTAGAGGTCCTGGGACCTACAATGAGCAGTTCTTC

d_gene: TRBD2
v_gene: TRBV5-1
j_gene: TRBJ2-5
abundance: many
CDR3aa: CASSEVVRTREETQYF
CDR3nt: TGCGCCAGCAGCGAGGTTGTCCGGACTAGGGAAGAGACCCAGTACTTC

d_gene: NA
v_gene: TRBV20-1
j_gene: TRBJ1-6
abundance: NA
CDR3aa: CSARGLSTGLSPLHF
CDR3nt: TGCAGTGCTAGAGGCCTATCCACAGGGTTGTCACCCCTCCACTTT

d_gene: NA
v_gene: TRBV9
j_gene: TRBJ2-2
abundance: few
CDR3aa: CASSVGTNTGELFF
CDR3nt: TGTGCCAGCAGCGTCGGGACGAACACCGGGGAGCTGTTTTTT

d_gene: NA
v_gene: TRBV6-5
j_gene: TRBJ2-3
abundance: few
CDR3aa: CASSYRSATDTQYF
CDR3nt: TGTGCCAGCAGTTACCGGTCCGCCACAGATACGCAGTATTTT

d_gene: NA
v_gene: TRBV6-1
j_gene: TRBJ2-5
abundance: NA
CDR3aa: CASTQDSFQETQYF
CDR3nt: TGTGCCAGCACCCAGGACAGCTTCCAAGAGACCCAGTACTTC

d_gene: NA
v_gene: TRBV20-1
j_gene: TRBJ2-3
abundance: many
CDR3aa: CSAGYQGDTQYF
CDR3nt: TGCAGTGCTGGCTATCAAGGAGATACGCAGTATTTT

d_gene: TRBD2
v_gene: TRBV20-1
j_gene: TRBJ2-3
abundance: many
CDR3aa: CSARTSGVSGDTQYF
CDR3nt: TGCAGTGCTAGAACCAGCGGGGTTTCCGGAGATACGCAGTATTTT